The 22 T cell receptor beta chains in this list originate from one sample, sequenced in a study of blood T cell repertoires in COVID-19. Profiled with immunoSEQ multiplex PCR; TCRdb holds only in-frame clones, not every one. The data show fewer than 100,000 clones, 80% to 90% seen once. Sequencing was performed on peripheral blood. The receptors originated from a human donor in a cohort sampled during active COVID-19.

This clone was seen only once. The chain employs TRBV30 and TRBJ1-1; TRBD1 aligns across 7 bases. V lost 5 bases, J lost 4 bases, and 10 bases stayed unmatched. The CDR3 is 14 residues long. The V gene's germline CDR1 is GTSNPN and CDR2 SVGIG (reference sequence). The CDR3 DNA is TGTGCCTGGGAAGCAGGGGGTCTGGGCACTGAAGCTTTCTTT. Translating it yields CAWEAGGLGTEAFF.

The chain uses TRBV7-9 and TRBJ1-1; the D gene is possibly TRBD1 (6 bases). The CDR3 contains 12 residues. V lost 1 base to trimming and J lost 11 bases, with 11 bases between them. Germline V CDR1 and CDR2: SEHNR, FQNEAQ (reference sequence). CDR3 nucleotides: TGTGCCAGCAGCTTAGAACAGGGCCGGGCTTTCTTT. Amino acids: CASSLEQGRAFF.

This chain connects TRBV6-5 to TRBJ1-3; no clear D. Trimming took off 9 bases at V and 0 bases at J, with 12 bases between the two ends. Germline V gene sequence: CDR1 MNHEY, CDR2 SVGAGI. The CDR3 extends over 14 amino acids. CDR3 nucleotides: TGTGCCAGTCTCGCAGGACTCTCTGGAAACACCATATATTTT. This codes for CASLAGLSGNTIYF.

This clone appeared a single time. The rearrangement uses TRBV6-5 and TRBJ1-3; weak D call: TRBD1 (5 bases). Looked up from germline, CDR1 is MNHEY and CDR2 is SVGAGI. The CDR3 is 15 residues long. Trimming removed 4 bases at V and 1 base at J, with 11 bases between. The chain's CDR3 is CASSLGGSSGNTIYF. The CDR3 coding sequence is TGTGCCAGCAGTTTGGGGGGGAGTTCTGGAAACACCATATATTTT.

CDR3 sequence reads: CASSPRLTDIQYF. For the CDR3, the DNA is TGTGCCAGCTCACCACGACTGACGGACATTCAGTACTTC. The chain uses TRBV18 and TRBJ2-4, with unresolved D. The CDR3 consists of 13 residues. Trimming pared 1 base from V and 8 bases from J, leaving 9 bases between. Per germline, CDR1 KGHSH and CDR2 LQKENI. Filled out from reference TRBV18 and TRBJ2-4, the complete variable domain reads NAGVMQNPRHLVRRRGQEARLRCSPMKGHSHVYWYRQLPEEGLKFMVYLQKENIIDESGMPKERFSAEFPKEGPSILRIQQVVRGDSAAYFCASSPRLTDIQYFGAGTRLSVL.

The rearrangement links TRBV7-9 to TRBJ2-1; a possible D gene is TRBD2 (6 bases). From germline, CDR1 is SEHNR and CDR2 FQNEAQ (reference sequence). The CDR3 consists of 15 residues. V shed 5 bases and J shed 8 bases, with 19 bases lying between them. In nucleotides, the CDR3 is TGTGCCAGCAGCACGGTTACCTCTAGCGTCGATGAGCAGTTCTTC. This sequence encodes CASSTVTSSVDEQFF.

This sequence joins TRBV18 and TRBJ2-1; no clear D gene. This CDR3 has 14 amino acids. The V gene lost 1 base and the J gene lost 8 bases, with 12 bases spanning the gap. Looked up from germline, CDR1 is KGHSH and CDR2 is LQKENI. CDR3 sequence: CASSPLASGHEQFF. The CDR3 DNA is TGTGCCAGCTCACCACTCGCATCAGGCCATGAGCAGTTCTTC.

This clone was counted a few times. V usage is TRBV9 and J usage is TRBJ1-1; TRBD1 might be the D (5 bases). Trimming stripped 4 bases from V and 6 bases from J, with 28 bases between. Germline V gene sequence: CDR1 SGDLS, CDR2 YYNGEE. The CDR3 is 18 amino acids. This CDR3 reads CASSPLARQSSRDPEAFF. CDR3 bases: TGTGCCAGCAGCCCACTAGCGCGACAGAGCTCACGGGATCCTGAAGCTTTCTTT.

This sequence joins TRBV7-2 and TRBJ1-1; D is unclear. The germline CDR1 and CDR2 sequences are SGHTA and FQGNSA. Trimming left V 1 base short and J 1 base short, with 10 bases between. The CDR3 is made up of 15 amino acids. This chain's CDR3 is CASSLGVRKNTEAFF. CDR3 bases: TGTGCCAGCAGCTTAGGGGTCAGGAAGAACACTGAAGCTTTCTTT.

This chain connects TRBV30 to TRBJ1-5; D not resolved. Germline values: CDR1 GTSNPN, CDR2 SVGIG (reference sequence). The ends were cut back, 4 bases at V and 7 bases at J, with 20 bases in the middle. The CDR3 has 15 amino acids. CDR3: CAWTPRGYSEQPQHF. Here the CDR3 DNA reads TGTGCCTGGACCCCCCGGGGTTACTCGGAGCAGCCCCAGCATTTT.

The chain couples TRBV9 to TRBJ2-2; weak D call: TRBD1 (7 bases). This CDR3 region has 18 residues. Trimming cost V 4 bases and J 3 bases, with 22 bases left between them. Germline V CDR1 and CDR2: SGDLS, YYNGEE. The CDR3 coding sequence is TGTGCCAGCAGCCCGCCCGAGGGACTGGGACAGTACACCGGGGAGCTGTTTTTT. Amino acids: CASSPPEGLGQYTGELFF.

This clone was seen a handful of times. The chain is built from TRBV6-5 and TRBJ1-1; 8 bases match TRBD1. CDR3 length: 14 amino acids. V trimming: 0 bases; J trimming: 7 bases; junction bases outside the gene matches: 4. Germline CDR1 MNHEY, CDR2 SVGAGI. CDR3 in DNA: TGTGCCAGCAGTTACTCGGACAGGGTCGTTGAAGCTTTCTTT. Its translation: CASSYSDRVVEAFF.

The V call is TRBV6-5, the J call TRBJ1-3; TRBD1 agrees at 7 bases. CDR3 size: 16 residues. The V segment lost 0 bases and the J segment 0 bases; nucleotides outside the gene matches: 2. Looked up from germline, CDR1 is MNHEY and CDR2 is SVGAGI. The CDR3: CASSYSNRGSGNTIYF. The CDR3 coding sequence is TGTGCCAGCAGTTACTCGAACAGGGGCTCTGGAAACACCATATATTTT.

This chain uses TRBV11-2 with TRBJ2-5, with 7 bases fitting TRBD2. V gave up 3 bases and J gave up 3 bases; unmatched junction bases: 4. Germline V gives CDR1 SGHAT, CDR2 FQNNGV. This CDR3 comprises 14 residues. DNA of the CDR3: TGTGCCAGCAGCTTTCTAGCGGCGAAAGAGACCCAGTACTTC. This sequence encodes CASSFLAAKETQYF.

V and J are TRBV24-1 and TRBJ1-5; 9 positions agree with TRBD1. The germline gives CDR1 KGHDR, CDR2 SFDVKD. The CDR3 has 16 amino acids. V shed 5 bases and J 3 bases; nucleotides not matched to a gene: 7. The CDR3 loop is CATSVGGTGLNQPQHF. The CDR3 DNA sequence: TGTGCCACCAGTGTGGGCGGGACAGGGCTCAATCAGCCCCAGCATTTT.

The chain links TRBV6-2 or TRBV6-3 to TRBJ2-7, with 9 nucleotides matching TRBD2. Germline V gene data show CDR1 as MNHEY and CDR2 as SVGEGT. The CDR3 consists of 19 residues. After removal of 0 bases from V and 0 bases from J, the junction contained 12 bases not matched to a gene. In nucleotides, the CDR3 is TGTGCCAGCAGTTACTCGACGGCGGGGGGGCCCCCCACCTCCTACGAGCAGTACTTC. This sequence encodes CASSYSTAGGPPTSYEQYF.

The chain links TRBV5-4 to TRBJ2-3; 7 bases are shared with TRBD2. The V and J ends lost 4 bases and 2 bases, in that order; junction bases with no gene match: 4. The CDR3 is 14 amino acids. Germline CDR1 reads SGHNT; CDR2 reads YYREEE (reference sequence). The CDR3 sequence is CASSRDYSTDTQYF. As DNA, the CDR3 is TGTGCCAGCAGCAGGGACTACTCCACAGATACGCAGTATTTT.

The chain uses TRBV9 and TRBJ1-2; possible D gene TRBD1, 5 bases. V was pared by 2 bases and J by 4 bases, with 9 bases between. This CDR3 has 13 residues. Germline V gene lookup returns CDR1 SGDLS and CDR2 YYNGEE. CDR3 nucleotide sequence: TGTGCCAGCAGCGTTGACAGTATCTATGGCTACACCTTC. Residues: CASSVDSIYGYTF.

The rearrangement uses TRBV27 and TRBJ1-4, with a tentative D call TRBD1 (6 bases). Germline CDR1 MNHEY, CDR2 SMNVEV (reference sequence). V was pared by 6 bases and J by 0 bases, with 14 bases between. The CDR3 has 16 amino acids. The chain's CDR3 is CASRGIGQTTNEKLFF. The CDR3 coding sequence is TGTGCCAGCAGGGGCATTGGACAGACAACTAATGAAAAACTGTTTTTT.

The chain is built from TRBV14 and TRBJ2-2, with D possibly matching TRBD2 (6 bases). The CDR3 extends over 14 amino acids. Per germline, CDR1 SGHDN and CDR2 FVKESK. V lost 8 bases and J lost 1, with 11 bases in between. The DNA of the CDR3 is TGTGCCAGCGGCGGGGAGCTGAACACCGGGGAGCTGTTTTTT. This codes for CASGGELNTGELFF.

This chain uses TRBV28 with TRBJ1-6; 8 bases are shared with TRBD1. Per the germline V gene, CDR1 is MDHEN and CDR2 is SYDVKM. CDR3 length: 17 amino acids. Trimming cost V 4 bases and J 7 bases; bases outside gene matches: 12. The chain's CDR3 is CASSSPSSGQGNSPLHF. CDR3 nucleotides: TGTGCCAGCAGTTCTCCCTCTTCCGGACAGGGCAATTCACCCCTCCACTTT.

The V call is TRBV27, the J call TRBJ1-2; 7 nucleotides align to TRBD1. Germline-derived CDR1 and CDR2 are MNHEY and SMNVEV (reference sequence). The CDR3 has 15 amino acids. V dropped 2 bases and J dropped 8; count of bases not matched to a gene: 11. The CDR3 here is CASSLRGLRGNGYTF. Written as DNA, the CDR3 is TGTGCCAGCAGTTTAAGGGGTCTCAGGGGGAACGGCTACACCTTC.